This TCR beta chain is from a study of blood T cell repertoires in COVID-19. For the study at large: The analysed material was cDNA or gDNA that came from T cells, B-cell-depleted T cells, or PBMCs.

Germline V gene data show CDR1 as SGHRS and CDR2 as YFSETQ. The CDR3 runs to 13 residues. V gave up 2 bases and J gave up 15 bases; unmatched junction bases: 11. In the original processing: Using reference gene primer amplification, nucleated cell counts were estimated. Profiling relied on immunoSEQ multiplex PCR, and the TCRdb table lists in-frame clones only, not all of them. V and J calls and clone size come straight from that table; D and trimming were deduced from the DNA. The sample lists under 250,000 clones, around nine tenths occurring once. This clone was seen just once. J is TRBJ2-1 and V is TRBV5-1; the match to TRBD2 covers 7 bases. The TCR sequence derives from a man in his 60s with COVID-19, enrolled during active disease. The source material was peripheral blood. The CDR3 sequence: CASSFGGIAAAFF. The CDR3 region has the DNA TGCGCCAGCAGCTTCGGGGGGATTGCGGCGGCGTTCTTC.